This T cell receptor beta chain derives from a study of glioma-infiltrating T cells after dendritic cell vaccination. Study at large: Patients had newly diagnosed or recurrent glioblastoma and received dendritic cell vaccines.

This CDR3 has 15 amino acids. Germline V gene lookup returns CDR1 SGHAT and CDR2 FQNNGV. V lost 4 bases and J 4 bases, leaving 11 bases between the germline ends. TCRB CDR3 was amplified from 2 ug genomic DNA or less. Data came from immunoSEQ multiplex PCR; TCRdb stores just in-frame clones and leaves some out. Among around 100,000 clones listed, about four fifths were seen once. The gene calls are TRBV11-2 and TRBJ2-6; possibly TRBD2 for D (6 bases). The sample was blood, taken before dendritic cell vaccination. The receptor was derived from a human donor with glioblastoma. The CDR3 region has the DNA TGTGCCAGCAGCTGGGGGACTGGCGGGGCCAACGTCCTGACTTTC. Its protein product is CASSWGTGGANVLTF. Drawing the rest from reference TRBV11-2 and TRBJ2-6, the complete variable domain is EAGVAQSPRYKIIEKRQSVAFWCNPISGHATLYWYQQILGQGPKLLIQFQNNGVVDDSQLPKDRFSAERLKGVDSTLKIQPAKLEDSAVYLCASSWGTGGANVLTFGAGSRLTVL.